This record looks at one TCR beta chain sequence and its context. Its antigen is currently unknown. This sample is part of a study of early stage breast cancer tumors. Method: immunoSEQ multiplex PCR; TCRdb's copy keeps in-frame clones and lacks some. Among about 25,000 clones, roughly 67% were seen once, and the ten largest hold about 9.9%. Trimming took 4 bases from V and 7 from J; bases not matched to a gene: 10. The CDR3 is made up of 15 amino acids. Germline CDR1 and CDR2: SGDLS and YYNGEE. Study findings and constraints: Enriched TCRB sequences shared across patients were mostly commonly generated sequences.

Sequencing was done on a sample of breast tumor tissue. The sequence came from a person between 60 and 70 years old with breast cancer. The rearrangement joins TRBV9 to TRBJ1-2, with 10 nucleotides matching TRBD1. The CDR3 nucleotides read TGTGCCAGCAGCAACCACCCGGGACAGGGGTCTGGCTACACCTTC. As protein: CASSNHPGQGSGYTF.